This T cell receptor beta chain was obtained from a study of OX40 agonist ivuxolimab in advanced cancers. Study-wide results and limits: Clonal expansion in partial responders at 0.1-3.0 mg/kg ranked among the lowest. Within 6 weeks, CD4+ and CD8+ blood T cells expanded clonally at 0.1 to 3.0 mg/kg. In general, CD8+ T cells held more expanded clones than CD4+ did, on average.

Any history of autoimmune disease or systemic immunosuppression disqualified patients. The CDR3 loop spans 15 amino acids. The germline gives CDR1 MNHEY, CDR2 SMNVEV (reference sequence). V gave up 1 base and J gave up 0 bases, with 8 bases separating them. Repertoires were generated with immunoSEQ multiplex PCR, while TCRdb's copy carries only in-frame clones and drops some. The sample shows under 70,000 clones, 80% to 95% of them seen only once. This clone was found once. The antigen remains unidentified. This chain links TRBV27 with TRBJ2-3; D possibly corresponds to TRBD2 (5 bases). The material sequenced was CD4+ or CD8+ T cells sorted from blood, taken in a trial of the OX40 agonist ivuxolimab. The receptor was isolated from an adult with an advanced solid tumor such as melanoma, head and neck, liver or kidney cancer. CDR3 nucleotide sequence: TGTGCCAGCAGTTTATGGGTAGCGAGCACAGATACGCAGTATTTT. Protein: CASSLWVASTDTQYF.